What follows are 17 T cell receptor beta chains derived from one specimen sequenced in a study of radiotherapy plus CTLA-4 blockade in lung cancer. TCRdb's copy holds only in-frame clones and misses some; the assay was immunoSEQ multiplex PCR. The sample holds roughly 120,000 clones, about four fifths seen once. The starting material was peripheral blood, obtained from a patient treated with radiotherapy plus ipilimumab. Source of these receptors: a human donor with non-small cell lung cancer who had a partial response to radiotherapy plus ipilimumab.

The rearrangement links TRBV5-1 to TRBJ2-7; D uncertain. With 0 bases removed from V and 2 bases from J, the gap between germline ends came to 12 bases. CDR1 is SGHRS, CDR2 YFSETQ, per germline. The CDR3 length is 15 residues. CDR3 residues: CASSLESARAYEQYF. Written as DNA, the CDR3 is TGCGCCAGCAGCTTGGAATCCGCCCGGGCCTACGAGCAGTACTTC.

The chain has TRBV5-1 and TRBJ2-5; 7 bases are shared with TRBD1. The CDR3 totals 13 residues. V lost 2 bases to trimming and J lost 4 bases; unmatched junction nucleotides: 2. Germline CDR1 reads SGHRS; CDR2 reads YFSETQ. The CDR3 DNA reads as TGCGCCAGCAGCTTCTACAGGGGAGAGACCCAGTACTTC. Its translation: CASSFYRGETQYF.

The CDR3 here is CASSPKASGNTIYF. The CDR3 DNA reads TGTGCCAGCAGCCCGAAAGCCTCTGGAAACACCATATATTTT. V and J are TRBV7-8 and TRBJ1-3; no firm D call. The CDR3 extends over 14 amino acids. CDR1 and CDR2 (germline): SGHVS, FQNEAQ. V lost 5 bases and J 0 bases, leaving 8 bases between the germline ends.

The chain employs TRBV27 and TRBJ2-7; D is unresolved. The length of the CDR3 is 13 residues. V was cut by 6 bases and J by 3 bases, with 12 bases left in between. Germline V gives CDR1 MNHEY, CDR2 SMNVEV (reference sequence). The CDR3 region is CASSQSDFYEQYF. The CDR3 bases are TGTGCCAGCAGCCAATCAGACTTCTACGAGCAGTACTTC.

This clone was observed a few times. The V and J genes are TRBV19 and TRBJ2-2; 7 positions agree with TRBD1. V trimming: 5 bases; J trimming: 6 bases; junction bases outside the gene matches: 12. The CDR3 has 16 amino acids. From germline, CDR1 is LNHDA and CDR2 SQIVND (reference sequence). CDR3: CASSADRAKRSGELFF. The CDR3 region has the DNA TGTGCCAGTAGTGCTGACAGGGCCAAACGATCCGGGGAGCTGTTTTTT.

The chain recombines TRBV30 with TRBJ1-3; 9 bases fit TRBD1. Germline CDR1 reads GTSNPN; CDR2 reads SVGIG (reference sequence). This CDR3 is built from 14 residues. V shed 2 bases, J shed 5 bases, and the junction held 4 bases outside the gene matches. The CDR3 protein is CAWSLGQGRNTIYF. CDR3 DNA sequence: TGTGCCTGGAGTCTGGGACAGGGAAGAAACACCATATATTTT.

The gene calls are TRBV2 and TRBJ2-7, with a tentative D call TRBD2 (5 bases). V lost 6 bases and J lost 3, with 9 bases in between. The CDR3 consists of 12 residues. The germline V gene encodes CDR1 SNHLY and CDR2 FYNNEI. The CDR3, as DNA: TGTGCCAGCAGCGCGGGTTTCTACGAGCAGTACTTC. Its translation: CASSAGFYEQYF.

The J gene is TRBJ1-1, the V gene TRBV4-1, with TRBD1 matching 7 bases. This CDR3 has 17 amino acids. Germline values: CDR1 MGHRA, CDR2 YSYEKL. V lost 1 base, J lost 1 base, and 9 bases stayed unmatched. As DNA, the CDR3 is TGCGCCAGCAGCCAAGTTCCCCAGGGGGTCCCGAACACTGAAGCTTTCTTT. Protein product: CASSQVPQGVPNTEAFF.

This clone has only one observation. This chain uses TRBV7-2 with TRBJ2-1; perhaps TRBD2 as D (5 bases). V lost 6 bases and J 7 bases, leaving 16 bases between the germline ends. The CDR3 consists of 14 residues. Germline lookup yields CDR1 SGHTA and CDR2 FQGNSA. CDR3 loop: CASSYSRGRNEQFF. The CDR3, as DNA: TGTGCCAGCAGTTATAGTAGAGGGAGAAATGAGCAGTTCTTC.

J is TRBJ2-3 and V is TRBV5-4; TRBD2 might be the D (6 bases). CDR3 size: 15 residues. Germline assignment: CDR1 SGHNT and CDR2 YYREEE (reference sequence). V shed 4 bases and J shed 0 bases, with 12 bases lying between them. The CDR3 bases are TGTGCCAGCAGCGCACAGACTAGTAGCACAGATACGCAGTATTTT. Its protein product is CASSAQTSSTDTQYF.

This clone was picked up one time. The chain links TRBV15 to TRBJ2-1; weak D call: TRBD1 (6 bases). Trimming removed 5 bases from V and 7 bases from J, with 9 bases in between. The CDR3 loop spans 12 amino acids. Per the germline V gene, CDR1 is LNHNV and CDR2 is YYDKDF (reference sequence). The CDR3 region is CATSPQGNEQFF. Here the CDR3 DNA reads TGTGCCACCAGCCCACAGGGTAATGAGCAGTTCTTC.

The genes are TRBV5-1 and TRBJ1-5; 10 bases are a match to TRBD1. Unmatched junction bases numbered 7, after V lost 4 bases and J lost 6 bases. Looked up from germline, CDR1 is SGHRS and CDR2 is YFSETQ. The CDR3 runs 15 residues. CDR3 DNA sequence: TGCGCCAGCAGCGCTAGCGGACAGGGGGGTCAGCCCCAGCATTTT. Protein: CASSASGQGGQPQHF.

The chain couples TRBV7-3 to TRBJ2-3; tentative D call: TRBD2 (7 bases). The CDR3 length is 16 residues. Trimming cost V 4 bases and J 3 bases, with 17 bases left between them. Germline CDR1 SGHTA, CDR2 FQGTGA. The CDR3 nucleotides are TGTGCCAGCAGCTCTAGGGGGGGGGCAGTAACAGATACGCAGTATTTT. Translated: CASSSRGGAVTDTQYF.

The chain is built from TRBV16 and TRBJ1-4, with TRBD1 matching 7 bases. Germline trimming cut 4 bases from V and 5 bases from J; bases unmatched to any gene: 7. The germline V gene has CDR1 KGHSY and CDR2 FQNENV. The CDR3 runs 15 residues. The chain's CDR3 is CASSRQTGRNEKLFF. For the CDR3, the DNA is TGTGCCAGCAGCCGACAGACAGGGAGGAATGAAAAACTGTTTTTT.

The chain links TRBV19 to TRBJ1-6; D is uncertain. Germline CDR1 reads LNHDA; CDR2 reads SQIVND (reference sequence). This CDR3 spans 12 amino acids. Trimming stripped 8 bases from V and 7 bases from J, with 9 bases between. The CDR3 DNA follows: TGTGCCAGTTGTGGCCCCAATTCACCCCTCCACTTT. This codes for CASCGPNSPLHF.

The chain carries TRBV30 and TRBJ1-6; possibly TRBD1 for D (5 bases). The germline V and J ends were trimmed by 0 bases and 7 bases, with 7 bases remaining between them. The CDR3 is made up of 13 amino acids. Germline CDR1 is GTSNPN and CDR2 is SVGIG (reference sequence). Here the CDR3 reads CAWSVDSNSPLHF. CDR3 nucleotide sequence: TGTGCCTGGAGTGTCGACAGCAATTCACCCCTCCACTTT.

The rearrangement joins TRBV2 to TRBJ2-1; D is unresolved. This CDR3 region has 15 residues. CDR1 SNHLY and CDR2 FYNNEI come from the germline V gene. The V gene lost 1 base and the J gene lost 0 bases, with 7 bases spanning the gap. CDR3 nucleotides: TGTGCCAGCAGTGAAGGAGAGAGCTCCTACAATGAGCAGTTCTTC. It encodes CASSEGESSYNEQFF.